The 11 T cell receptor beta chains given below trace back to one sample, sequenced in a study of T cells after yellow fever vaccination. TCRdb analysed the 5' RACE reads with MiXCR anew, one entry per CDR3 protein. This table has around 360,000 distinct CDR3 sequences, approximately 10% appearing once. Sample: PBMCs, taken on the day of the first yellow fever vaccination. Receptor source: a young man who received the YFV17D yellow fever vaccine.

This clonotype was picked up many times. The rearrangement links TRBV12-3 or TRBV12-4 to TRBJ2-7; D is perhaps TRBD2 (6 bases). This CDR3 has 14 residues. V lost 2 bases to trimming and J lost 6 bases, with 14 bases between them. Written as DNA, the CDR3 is TGTGCCAGCAGTTTACGAGGGGAGGAGGGCGAGCAGTACTTC. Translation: CASSLRGEEGEQYF.

In nucleotides, the CDR3 is TGCAGTGCTAGAGATCGTCGACTAGCTGGGGAGACCCAGTACTTC. Its protein is CSARDRRLAGETQYF. The V gene is TRBV20-1, the J gene TRBJ2-5, with 7 positions matching TRBD2. CDR1 is DFQATT, CDR2 SNEGSKA, per germline (reference sequence). The ends lost 0 bases at V and 5 bases at J; junction bases unmatched: 9. This CDR3 is built from 15 residues.

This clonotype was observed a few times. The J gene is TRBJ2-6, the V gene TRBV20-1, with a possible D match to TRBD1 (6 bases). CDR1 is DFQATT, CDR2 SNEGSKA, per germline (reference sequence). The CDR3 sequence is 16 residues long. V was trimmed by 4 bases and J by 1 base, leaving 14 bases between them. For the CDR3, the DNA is TGCAGTGCTACCGACCCAACAGGGTCTGGGGCCAACGTCCTGACTTTC. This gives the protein CSATDPTGSGANVLTF.

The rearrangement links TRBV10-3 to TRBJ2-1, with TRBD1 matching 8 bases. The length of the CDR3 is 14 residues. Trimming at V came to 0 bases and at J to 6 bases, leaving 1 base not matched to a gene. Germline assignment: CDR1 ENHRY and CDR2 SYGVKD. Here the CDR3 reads CAISESQGANEQFF. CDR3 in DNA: TGTGCCATCAGTGAGTCCCAGGGGGCCAATGAGCAGTTCTTC.

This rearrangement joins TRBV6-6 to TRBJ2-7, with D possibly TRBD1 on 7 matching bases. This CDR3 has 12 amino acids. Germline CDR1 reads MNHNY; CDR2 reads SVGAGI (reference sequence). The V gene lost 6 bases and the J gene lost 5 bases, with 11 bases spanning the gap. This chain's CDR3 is CASSQGGNEQYV. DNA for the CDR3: TGTGCCAGCAGCCAGGGGGGAAACGAGCAGTACGTC.

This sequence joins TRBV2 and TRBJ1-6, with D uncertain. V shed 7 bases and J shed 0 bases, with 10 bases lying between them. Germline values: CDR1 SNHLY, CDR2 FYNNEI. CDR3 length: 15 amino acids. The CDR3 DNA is TGTGCCAGCAAGGCGGAGAGCTCCTATAATTCACCCCTCCACTTT. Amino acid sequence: CASKAESSYNSPLHF.

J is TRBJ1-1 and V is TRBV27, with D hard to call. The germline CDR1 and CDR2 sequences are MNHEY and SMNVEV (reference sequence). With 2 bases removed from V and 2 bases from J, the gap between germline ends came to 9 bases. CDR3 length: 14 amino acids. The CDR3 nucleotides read TGTGCCAGCAGTTTACGATGGGCTAACACTGAAGCTTTCTTT. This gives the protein CASSLRWANTEAFF.

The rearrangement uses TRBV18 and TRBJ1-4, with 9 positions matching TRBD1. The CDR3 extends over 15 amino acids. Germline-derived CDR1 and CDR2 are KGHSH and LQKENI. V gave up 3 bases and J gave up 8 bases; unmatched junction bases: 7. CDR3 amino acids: CASSPLQGAGEKLFF. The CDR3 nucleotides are TGTGCCAGCTCACCGCTACAGGGGGCTGGGGAAAAACTGTTTTTT.

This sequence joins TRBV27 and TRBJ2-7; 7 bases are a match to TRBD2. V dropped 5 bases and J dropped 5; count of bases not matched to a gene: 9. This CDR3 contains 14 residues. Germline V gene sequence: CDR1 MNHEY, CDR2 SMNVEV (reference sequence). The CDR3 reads CASSGIGGSDEQYF. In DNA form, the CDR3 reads TGTGCCAGCAGTGGGATCGGGGGGAGCGACGAGCAGTACTTC.

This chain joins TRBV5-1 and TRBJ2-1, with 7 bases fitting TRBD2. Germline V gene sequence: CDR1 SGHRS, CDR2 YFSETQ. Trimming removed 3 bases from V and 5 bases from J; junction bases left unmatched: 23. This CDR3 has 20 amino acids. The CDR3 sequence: CASSSRVLIRAGTVNNEQFF. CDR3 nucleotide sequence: TGCGCCAGCAGCTCCCGAGTCTTAATACGAGCGGGGACCGTTAACAATGAGCAGTTCTTC.

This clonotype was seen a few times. The CDR3 reads CASSYSRHVVGYTF. The CDR3, as DNA: TGTGCCAGCAGTTACTCGAGGCATGTCGTGGGCTACACCTTC. The rearrangement joins TRBV6-2 or TRBV6-3 to TRBJ1-2; no definite D call. Looked up from germline, CDR1 is MNHEY and CDR2 is SVGEGT. Between the trimmed V and J ends, which lost 0 bases and 8 bases, there was a span of 13 bases. The CDR3 totals 14 residues.